Listed below are T cell receptor beta chains from one sample, sequenced in a study of blood T cell repertoires in COVID-19. The assay was immunoSEQ multiplex PCR, and TCRdb's table has in-frame clones only and misses some. The data contain about 240,000 clones, roughly 77% of them singletons. The sequencing input was peripheral blood. These receptors came from a woman older than 75 with acute or convalescent COVID-19. The CDR3 runs from the conserved cysteine through the conserved F or W. Fields, in order: J gene, V gene, D gene, clone size, CDR3 DNA, CDR3 protein. The D gene is left open where the match is weak. Clone size, where shown, is once, few, many, or a class for clones that have expanded.

J: TRBJ2-1; V: TRBV12-5; D: TRBD1; size: -; DNA: TGTGCTAGTGGTTTGGAACAGGGGGCTTATGAGCAGTTCTTC; CDR3: CASGLEQGAYEQFF
J: TRBJ2-6; V: TRBV3-1/TRBV3-2; D: -; size: -; DNA: TGTGCCAGCAGCCAAGAGAGCTCTGGGGCCAACGTCCTGACTTTC; CDR3: CASSQESSGANVLTF
J: TRBJ1-2; V: TRBV5-1; D: -; size: few; DNA: TGCGCCAGCAGCTTGGAGGGGGATTTGGGCTATGGCTACACCTTC; CDR3: CASSLEGDLGYGYTF
J: TRBJ2-7; V: TRBV3-1/TRBV3-2; D: -; size: few; DNA: TGTGCCAGCAGCAAACCCGACAGGATCGAGCAGTACTTC; CDR3: CASSKPDRIEQYF
J: TRBJ1-3; V: TRBV12-3/TRBV12-4; D: -; size: once; DNA: TGTGCCAGCAGTCTTCGGACTGGGAACACCATATATTTT; CDR3: CASSLRTGNTIYF
J: TRBJ1-6; V: TRBV7-9; D: -; size: -; DNA: TGTGCCAGCAGCTTTCAAGGGACTCATAATTCACCCCTCCACTTT; CDR3: CASSFQGTHNSPLHF
J: TRBJ1-1; V: TRBV2; D: TRBD1; size: -; DNA: TGTGCCATCAAAACAGGGGAACAGACTGAAGCTTTCTTT; CDR3: CAIKTGEQTEAFF
J: TRBJ2-5; V: TRBV7-8; D: TRBD2; size: -; DNA: TGTGCCAGCAGCTCCGGGGCGGGGGGGCGAGAGACCCAGTACTTC; CDR3: CASSSGAGGRETQYF
J: TRBJ1-4; V: TRBV3-1/TRBV3-2; D: TRBD1; size: -; DNA: TGTGCCAGCAGCCGTTTAGGGGGCTCTGAAAAACTGTTTTTT; CDR3: CASSRLGGSEKLFF
J: TRBJ2-1; V: TRBV12-3/TRBV12-4; D: TRBD2; size: -; DNA: TGTGCCAGCATGGGATCGAGCGGGAAGAGGTTCTTC; CDR3: CASMGSSGKRFF
J: TRBJ1-2; V: TRBV11-1; D: -; size: -; DNA: TGTGCCAGCAGCCGGGGGAGGAACTATGGCTACACCTTC; CDR3: CASSRGRNYGYTF
J: TRBJ1-2; V: TRBV29-1; D: TRBD1; size: once; DNA: TGCAGCATAGGGACAGCTCAAAACTATGGCTACACCTTC; CDR3: CSIGTAQNYGYTF
J: TRBJ2-7; V: TRBV7-9; D: TRBD2; size: once; DNA: TGTGCCAGCAGCTTTGGACTAGCGGGAGTAGAGCAGTACTTC; CDR3: CASSFGLAGVEQYF
J: TRBJ1-1; V: TRBV5-1; D: -; size: -; DNA: TGCGCCAGCAGCTCGGGTGGATCGATAAACACTGAAGCTTTCTTT; CDR3: CASSSGGSINTEAFF
J: TRBJ1-5; V: TRBV19; D: -; size: -; DNA: TGTGCCAGTTCGACACTTAGCAATCAGCCCCAGCATTTT; CDR3: CASSTLSNQPQHF
J: TRBJ1-6; V: TRBV7-2; D: -; size: -; DNA: TGTGCCAGCAGCTTTCAGGGCCCTAATTCCCCCCTCCACTTT; CDR3: CASSFQGPNSPLHF
J: TRBJ2-3; V: TRBV5-6; D: -; size: -; DNA: TGTACCAGCAGCTTGGGAGTCAAATCTAGCACAGATACGCAGTATTTT; CDR3: CTSSLGVKSSTDTQYF
J: TRBJ2-1; V: TRBV27; D: -; size: -; DNA: TGTGCCAGCAGTTATAGGAGGGACTACAATGAGCAGTTCTTC; CDR3: CASSYRRDYNEQFF
J: TRBJ2-2; V: TRBV6-5; D: TRBD2; size: once; DNA: TGTGCCAGCAGTTACAGCGGGGCCGGCGGGGGGGAGCTGTTTTTT; CDR3: CASSYSGAGGGELFF
J: TRBJ2-7; V: TRBV18; D: TRBD1; size: -; DNA: TGTGCCAGCTCACCAGACAGGGTAGGCGAGCAGTACTTC; CDR3: CASSPDRVGEQYF
J: TRBJ2-7; V: TRBV19; D: TRBD2; size: -; DNA: TGTGCCAGTAGTTCCTTAGCGGGAGGGCGGTACGAGCAGTACTTC; CDR3: CASSSLAGGRYEQYF
J: TRBJ2-3; V: TRBV5-1; D: TRBD2; size: -; DNA: TGCGCCAGCAGCCCCCGGACTAGCGGGAACGCAGATACGCAGTATTTT; CDR3: CASSPRTSGNADTQYF
J: TRBJ1-6; V: TRBV9; D: -; size: -; DNA: TGTGCCAGCAGCGTAGCGGGGTCGTATTCACCCCTCCACTTT; CDR3: CASSVAGSYSPLHF
J: TRBJ2-1; V: TRBV4-1; D: TRBD2; size: few; DNA: TGCGCCAGCAGCCAAGTAATCGGGTTTAGCGGGGGGAACTACAATGAGCAGTTCTTC; CDR3: CASSQVIGFSGGNYNEQFF
J: TRBJ2-7; V: TRBV5-8; D: TRBD2; size: few; DNA: TGTGCCAGCAGCCGCAGTAGCGGGGGAAGCTCCTACGAGCAGTACTTC; CDR3: CASSRSSGGSSYEQYF
J: TRBJ2-3; V: TRBV6-6; D: TRBD2; size: -; DNA: TGTGCCAGCACCGGACTAGCGGGGGGGCAAAATACGCAGTATTTT; CDR3: CASTGLAGGQNTQYF
J: TRBJ2-5; V: TRBV18; D: TRBD1; size: once; DNA: TGTGCCAGCTCACCGGGGACAGGGAATGGACAGACCCAGTACTTC; CDR3: CASSPGTGNGQTQYF
J: TRBJ2-5; V: TRBV6-2/TRBV6-3; D: TRBD2; size: -; DNA: TGTGCCAGCAGTTATAGGGAGCGGGGGGGCCGGCAAGAGACCCAGTACTTC; CDR3: CASSYRERGGRQETQYF
J: TRBJ2-2; V: TRBV6-1; D: TRBD2; size: -; DNA: TGTGCCAGCAGTGTGTGGGCTAGCGGGAGCACCGGGGAGCTGTTTTTT; CDR3: CASSVWASGSTGELFF
J: TRBJ2-7; V: TRBV6-5; D: -; size: -; DNA: TGTGCCAGCAGTTACCAGACGGGGTTAGGGTACGAGCAGTACTTC; CDR3: CASSYQTGLGYEQYF
J: TRBJ2-2; V: TRBV10-3; D: TRBD2; size: -; DNA: TGTGCCATCAGTGTCGGTAGCGGGGCGAACACCGGGGAGCTGTTTTTT; CDR3: CAISVGSGANTGELFF
J: TRBJ2-1; V: TRBV10-3; D: TRBD2; size: few; DNA: TGTGCCATCAGTGAGCCCCTCGAGCGGACTAGCGGACGCTACAATGAGCAGTTCTTC; CDR3: CAISEPLERTSGRYNEQFF
J: TRBJ2-5; V: TRBV15; D: -; size: -; DNA: TGTGCCACCAGCAGAGAATTTGGGAGCGGTATACCAGGGACCCAGTACTTC; CDR3: CATSREFGSGIPGTQYF
J: TRBJ2-4; V: TRBV4-2; D: TRBD2; size: -; DNA: TGTGCCAGCAGCCAAGGGTGGGTAGCGGGACTAGCCAAAAACATTCAGTACTTC; CDR3: CASSQGWVAGLAKNIQYF
J: TRBJ2-3; V: TRBV20-1; D: -; size: -; DNA: TGCAGTGCTAGCACTGATACGCAGTATTTT; CDR3: CSASTDTQYF
J: TRBJ2-1; V: TRBV2; D: -; size: -; DNA: TGTGCCAGCAGTCCCTTTGAGCGGAACAATGAGCAGTTCTTC; CDR3: CASSPFERNNEQFF
J: TRBJ1-1; V: TRBV7-9; D: -; size: -; DNA: TGTGCCAGCAGCTTACTCACTGAAGCTTTCTTT; CDR3: CASSLLTEAFF
J: TRBJ1-4; V: TRBV6-5; D: -; size: -; DNA: TGTGCCACACCCCCAGGCACTAATGAAAAACTGTTTTTT; CDR3: CATPPGTNEKLFF
J: TRBJ2-5; V: TRBV5-4; D: -; size: once; DNA: TGTGCCAGCAGCGATCCGCGGAGCAGTACAGAGACCCAGTACTTC; CDR3: CASSDPRSSTETQYF
J: TRBJ2-7; V: TRBV25-1; D: TRBD2; size: once; DNA: TGTGCCAGCAGTGCAGGGAGGGGTATACTTCATTCCTACGAGCAGTACTTC; CDR3: CASSAGRGILHSYEQYF
J: TRBJ2-7; V: TRBV6-5; D: -; size: -; DNA: TGTGCCAGCAGTAGACAGGAAAGAAACTACGAGCAGTACTTC; CDR3: CASSRQERNYEQYF
J: TRBJ2-3; V: TRBV9; D: -; size: once; DNA: TGTGCCAGCAGCGTAGGATCCAGGGCTAGCACAGATACGCAGTATTTT; CDR3: CASSVGSRASTDTQYF
J: TRBJ2-7; V: TRBV5-1; D: -; size: few; DNA: TGCGCCAGCAGTGGACAGTTTGGTTACGAGCAGTACTTC; CDR3: CASSGQFGYEQYF
J: TRBJ2-5; V: TRBV20-1; D: TRBD1; size: -; DNA: TGCAGTGCTAGTGGCGGACAGGTTCAAGAGACCCAGTACTTC; CDR3: CSASGGQVQETQYF
J: TRBJ1-6; V: TRBV4-1; D: TRBD1; size: -; DNA: TGCGCCAGCAGCCAATTCATTCGGTCGACAGGGCTTAATTCACCCCTCCACTTT; CDR3: CASSQFIRSTGLNSPLHF
J: TRBJ2-2; V: TRBV19; D: -; size: -; DNA: TGTGCCAGTAGTATGCACCTCGACAGATTCACCGGGGAGCTGTTTTTT; CDR3: CASSMHLDRFTGELFF
J: TRBJ1-6; V: TRBV9; D: -; size: -; DNA: TGTGCCAGCAGCGTAGGGGCAGATGCTACGAATTCACCCCTCCACTTT; CDR3: CASSVGADATNSPLHF
J: TRBJ2-1; V: TRBV12-2; D: -; size: -; DNA: TGTGCAAGTCGCTTAGTGGACAGGCTCTCCTACAATGAGCAGTTCTTC; CDR3: CASRLVDRLSYNEQFF
J: TRBJ1-2; V: TRBV4-2; D: TRBD1; size: -; DNA: TGTGCCAGCAGGTTCGACAGGGCCAATTATGGCTACACCTTC; CDR3: CASRFDRANYGYTF
J: TRBJ1-5; V: TRBV7-9; D: -; size: -; DNA: TGTGCCAGCAGCTTCTCGGTAAATCAGCCCCAGCATTTT; CDR3: CASSFSVNQPQHF
J: TRBJ2-5; V: TRBV3-1/TRBV3-2; D: -; size: -; DNA: TGTGCCAGCAGCCCATGGGTCGGGGTGACCCAGTACTTC; CDR3: CASSPWVGVTQYF
J: TRBJ2-2; V: TRBV6-6; D: TRBD2; size: -; DNA: TGTGCCAGCAGTGCTAGCGGGAGGGCCGAGGTTCGGGAGCTGTTTTTT; CDR3: CASSASGRAEVRELFF